This entry describes one T cell receptor (beta chain). The entry originates in a study of neoadjuvant anti-PD-1 for oral cavity cancer. The patients had HPV-negative, locally advanced oral cavity squamous cell carcinoma. Sequencing was performed with immunoSEQ multiplex PCR; in TCRdb, only in-frame clones are kept and a portion is missing. Of some 20,000 clones listed, around 76% are singletons. Germline assignment: CDR1 MDHEN and CDR2 SYDVKM. The CDR3 length is 15 residues. V lost 7 bases, J lost 0 bases, and 9 bases stayed unmatched. Sequences were derived from PBMCs, sampled before nivolumab (anti-PD-1) treatment. The chain couples TRBV28 to TRBJ2-7, with 7 bases fitting TRBD2. This clonotype was obtained from a person aged 35 to 85 with oral cavity squamous cell carcinoma. The CDR3 DNA sequence: TGTGCCAGCACCCGTAGCGGGCGCAGCTCCTACGAGCAGTACTTC. Protein: CASTRSGRSSYEQYF.